These T cell receptor beta chains were read from a single sample in a study of blood T cells in healthy people across ages. TCRdb passed the 5' RACE reads through MiXCR, listing each CDR3 protein once. The table has about 1 million distinct CDR3 sequences, more than 35% seen once. Sequenced: blood. Receptors were obtained from a woman in her sixties in good health. Each CDR3 is given without its conserved first and last residue. Fields, in order: J gene, clone size, V gene, CDR3 protein. Expanded clones get a size class; other rows say once, few or many, or leave the size out.

J gene: TRBJ2-5; clone size: few; V gene: TRBV9; CDR3 protein: ASSVALEQETQY
J gene: TRBJ1-1; clone size: .; V gene: TRBV5-5; CDR3 protein: TSRPSGNTEAF
J gene: TRBJ2-1; clone size: .; V gene: TRBV24-1; CDR3 protein: ATSAYGSQGEF
J gene: TRBJ2-1; clone size: .; V gene: TRBV19; CDR3 protein: ATSNGPQLSRAYNEQF
J gene: TRBJ2-2; clone size: .; V gene: TRBV4-2; CDR3 protein: ASSQDQSYTGELF
J gene: TRBJ2-1; clone size: few; V gene: TRBV27; CDR3 protein: ASSLSIAVVYNEQF
J gene: TRBJ2-1; clone size: .; V gene: TRBV27; CDR3 protein: ASSPTTGIYNEQF
J gene: TRBJ2-2; clone size: once; V gene: TRBV15; CDR3 protein: ATSRAGRATGELF
J gene: TRBJ2-1; clone size: few; V gene: TRBV20-1; CDR3 protein: SARDLSGRVNEQF
J gene: TRBJ2-5; clone size: .; V gene: TRBV7-2; CDR3 protein: ASSWVVQETQY
J gene: TRBJ2-7; clone size: .; V gene: TRBV6-5; CDR3 protein: ASSAAPTCEQY
J gene: TRBJ2-1; clone size: few; V gene: TRBV5-5; CDR3 protein: ASSSPTGSSYNEQF
J gene: TRBJ1-1; clone size: few; V gene: TRBV13; CDR3 protein: ASSFGTGSNTEAF
J gene: TRBJ1-4; clone size: .; V gene: TRBV6-5; CDR3 protein: ASSYRKGDSYNEKLF
J gene: TRBJ2-3; clone size: few; V gene: TRBV7-3; CDR3 protein: ASSLGPSGTQY
J gene: TRBJ2-5; clone size: .; V gene: TRBV11-1; CDR3 protein: ASSPGTGGPQETQY
J gene: TRBJ2-7; clone size: .; V gene: TRBV2; CDR3 protein: ASSELGLLSYEQY
J gene: TRBJ2-1; clone size: .; V gene: TRBV2; CDR3 protein: ASRDLSYNEQF
J gene: TRBJ2-7; clone size: .; V gene: TRBV27; CDR3 protein: ASSNSRRGYEQY
J gene: TRBJ2-7; clone size: .; V gene: TRBV13; CDR3 protein: ASSSGQGINEQY
J gene: TRBJ2-7; clone size: .; V gene: TRBV2; CDR3 protein: ASSRLAGGSSYEQY
J gene: TRBJ1-6; clone size: few; V gene: TRBV5-1; CDR3 protein: ASSPMTGEGSPLH
J gene: TRBJ2-7; clone size: .; V gene: TRBV10-3; CDR3 protein: AIRGQGNYEQY
J gene: TRBJ1-1; clone size: .; V gene: TRBV14; CDR3 protein: ASSQNPTGYTEAF
J gene: TRBJ2-3; clone size: .; V gene: TRBV6-6; CDR3 protein: ASSYSRTGGADTQY
J gene: TRBJ1-6; clone size: .; V gene: TRBV28; CDR3 protein: ASSSSGQGYSPLH
J gene: TRBJ2-4; clone size: .; V gene: TRBV27; CDR3 protein: ASSLLGEKNIQY
J gene: TRBJ2-1; clone size: few; V gene: TRBV4-1; CDR3 protein: ASSLRLAGGEGEQF
J gene: TRBJ1-5; clone size: .; V gene: TRBV27; CDR3 protein: ASSPRGVRGQPQH
J gene: TRBJ2-7; clone size: .; V gene: TRBV13; CDR3 protein: ASSSEGHPSYEQY
J gene: TRBJ2-7; clone size: many; V gene: TRBV15; CDR3 protein: ATSRDLSGSKNEQY
J gene: TRBJ2-7; clone size: .; V gene: TRBV7-9; CDR3 protein: ASSSLGLAGVGEQY